This T cell receptor (beta chain) was found in a study of early T cells in non-severe SARS-CoV-2 infection. Study information: Chains were not paired, and sequencing was done on bulk RNA from unsorted whole blood.

TCRdb reanalysed the 5' RACE reads using MiXCR and keeps one entry per CDR3 protein. In the table there are about 33,000 distinct CDR3 sequences, around 5.7% of which are singletons. Study results and caveats: Anti-spike CD8 specificities were favored by VDJdb matching, whose results missed private and CD4 specificities.

The CDR3 has 12 residues. Trimming removed 6 bases from V and 2 bases from J, with 7 bases in between. The sample holds many counts of this clonotype. Its matching antigen is unknown. Sequenced material: whole blood. The chain joins TRBV12-3 or TRBV12-4 to TRBJ1-1; D is undetermined. The receptor's source is an adult who was a healthcare worker with PCR-confirmed SARS-CoV-2 infection or an uninfected control (not recorded which). CDR3 sequence (DNA): TGTGCCAGCAGCCCTTTCAACACTGAAGCTTTCTTT. This translates into CASSPFNTEAFF.